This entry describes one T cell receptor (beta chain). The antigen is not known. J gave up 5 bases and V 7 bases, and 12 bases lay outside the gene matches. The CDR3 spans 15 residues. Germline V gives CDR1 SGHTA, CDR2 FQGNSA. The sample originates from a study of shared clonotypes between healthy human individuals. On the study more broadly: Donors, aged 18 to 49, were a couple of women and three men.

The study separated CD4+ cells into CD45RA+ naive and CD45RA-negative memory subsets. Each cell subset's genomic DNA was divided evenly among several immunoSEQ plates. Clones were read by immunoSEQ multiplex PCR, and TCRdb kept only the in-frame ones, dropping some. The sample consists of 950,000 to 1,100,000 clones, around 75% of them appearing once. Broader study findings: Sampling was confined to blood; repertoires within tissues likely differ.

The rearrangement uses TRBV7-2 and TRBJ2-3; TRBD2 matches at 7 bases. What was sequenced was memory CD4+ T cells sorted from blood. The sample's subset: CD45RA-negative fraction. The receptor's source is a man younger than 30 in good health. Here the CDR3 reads CASTTPGSGKDTQYF. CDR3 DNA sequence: TGTGCCAGCACCACACCTGGCAGCGGGAAAGATACGCAGTATTTT.